This is a list of T cell receptor beta chains from one sample in a study of identical twins. TCRdb independently ran MiXCR on the 5' RACE reads; one entry per CDR3 protein. Counted here are 430,000 or so distinct CDR3 sequences, approximately 24% occurring once; the ten biggest clones make up over 2.5%. The sample also formed part of further work on T cells expressing NK-cell markers.

Input material: CD4+ T cells sorted from blood. These TCRs come from a woman aged 18-29 years in good health. The CDR3 runs from the conserved cysteine through the conserved F or W. A D gene is named only where the DNA matches it firmly. Only some rows state a clone size, as once, few, many or a class for expanded clones.

14 | - | TRBJ2-7 | few | TRBV10-3 | TGTGCCATCAGTGAAGGGACCCTTAACTACGAGCAGTACTTC | CAISEGTLNYEQYF
11 | - | TRBJ1-1 | few | TRBV20-1 | TGCAGTGCTAGGGGGGGCGGCGAAGCTTTCTTT | CSARGGGEAFF
15 | - | TRBJ2-1 | - | TRBV12-3/TRBV12-4 | TGTGCCAGCAGTTTCGGGGTAGCGGCGTACAATGAGCAGTTCTTC | CASSFGVAAYNEQFF
13 | - | TRBJ1-6 | - | TRBV9 | TGTGCCAGCAGCGTAAATTTTGATTCACCCCTCCACTTT | CASSVNFDSPLHF
16 | TRBD1 | TRBJ2-2 | few | TRBV5-1 | TGCGCCAGCAGCGGTCAGACAGGGAGGAACACCGGGGAGCTGTTTTTT | CASSGQTGRNTGELFF
14 | - | TRBJ1-1 | - | TRBV4-1 | TGCGCCAGCAGCCCTCTTAATTTGAACACTGAAGCTTTCTTT | CASSPLNLNTEAFF
14 | - | TRBJ2-1 | many | TRBV20-1 | TGCAGTGCTCTCTCTAGGGACCCCTACAATGAGCAGTTCTTC | CSALSRDPYNEQFF
14 | TRBD1 | TRBJ2-7 | few | TRBV10-3 | TGTGCCATCAGTTACGGGACAGGGACCTACGAGCAGTACTTC | CAISYGTGTYEQYF
14 | TRBD2 | TRBJ2-7 | few | TRBV29-1 | TGCAGCATCACACCTAGCGGAGCCTCCTACGAGCAGTACTTC | CSITPSGASYEQYF
15 | - | TRBJ2-2 | - | TRBV5-1 | TGCGCCAGCAGCTCCTCGACAGGGAACACCGGGGAGCTGTTTTTT | CASSSSTGNTGELFF
14 | TRBD2 | TRBJ2-3 | few | TRBV20-1 | TGCAGTGCTGGATTAGCGGGCCCTACAGATACGCAGTATTTT | CSAGLAGPTDTQYF
14 | - | TRBJ1-5 | once | TRBV2 | TGTGCCAGCGGGACCCGGGCCGGCAATCAGCCCCAGCATTTT | CASGTRAGNQPQHF
14 | TRBD1 | TRBJ2-1 | - | TRBV5-5 | TGTGCCAGCGAACAAGGACAGGGTTCCCATGAGCAGTTCTTC | CASEQGQGSHEQFF
14 | - | TRBJ2-1 | few | TRBV5-1 | TGCGCCAGCAGCTTGGGGGCAGAGTACAATGAGCAGTTCTTC | CASSLGAEYNEQFF
13 | - | TRBJ2-5 | - | TRBV5-1 | TGCGCCAGCAGCTTGCGAACCACAGAGACCCAGTACTTC | CASSLRTTETQYF
14 | TRBD2 | TRBJ2-7 | - | TRBV6-1 | TGTGCCAGCAAGACTAGCGGCATCATCTACGAGCAGTACTTC | CASKTSGIIYEQYF
15 | TRBD2 | TRBJ2-3 | - | TRBV29-1 | TGCAGCGTTGAAGATTGGGGGGGTGTTCCAGATACGCAGTATTTT | CSVEDWGGVPDTQYF
16 | TRBD2 | TRBJ2-5 | - | TRBV7-8 | TGTGCCAGCAGCTCCCGCTCGGGACTAGCGGGGGAGACCCAGTACTTC | CASSSRSGLAGETQYF
15 | - | TRBJ2-7 | few | TRBV11-2 | TGTGCCAGCAGCTTAGAAACGGACCCACACTACGAGCAGTACTTC | CASSLETDPHYEQYF
15 | TRBD2 | TRBJ2-1 | - | TRBV2 | TGTGCCATCGGGACTAGCGGGGGACGTTACAATGAGCAGTTCTTC | CAIGTSGGRYNEQFF
14 | - | TRBJ2-1 | - | TRBV7-2 | TGTGCCAGCAGTATCAGGGGAGACTACAATGAGCAGTTCTTC | CASSIRGDYNEQFF
17 | TRBD1 | TRBJ2-2 | - | TRBV24-1 | TGTGCCACCAGTGACGCTACACGGCAGGGGGCTACCGGGGAGCTGTTTTTT | CATSDATRQGATGELFF
17 | - | TRBJ2-1 | few | TRBV6-2/TRBV6-3 | TGTGCCAGCAGTTACCCGTTGGGGGGGGCCCGCTACAATGAGCAGTTCTTC | CASSYPLGGARYNEQFF
15 | TRBD2 | TRBJ2-2 | - | TRBV20-1 | TGCAGTGCTGAGGGACTAGCGGGAAAGGACGGGGAGCTGTTTTTT | CSAEGLAGKDGELFF
13 | - | TRBJ2-5 | many | TRBV18 | TGTGCCAGCTCACCGGGAGCGCAAGAGACCCAGTACTTC | CASSPGAQETQYF
15 | - | TRBJ1-1 | few | TRBV6-5 | TGTGCCAGCAGTTACTCAAGACAGTCCTACACTGAAGCTTTCTTT | CASSYSRQSYTEAFF
12 | - | TRBJ2-1 | few | TRBV13 | TGTGCCAGCACCCTATCTCGCAATGAGCAGTTCTTC | CASTLSRNEQFF
13 | - | TRBJ2-7 | - | TRBV14 | TGTGCCAGCAGCCAAGTAGGGGTCTACGAGCAGTACTTC | CASSQVGVYEQYF
12 | - | TRBJ1-5 | - | TRBV6-5 | TGTGCCAGTAGGGGGTCGGGTCAGCCCCAGCATTTT | CASRGSGQPQHF
18 | - | TRBJ2-1 | - | TRBV4-1 | TGCGCCAGCAGCCTCGTCCGAGGGGGGAGGCCCCTTGGCGATGAGCAGTTCTTC | CASSLVRGGRPLGDEQFF